This T cell receptor beta chain was recovered during a study of cytomegalovirus exposure and HLA in healthy donors. Looking at the study overall: Sequencing of roughly 180 million T cells in an earlier analysis found 120 million or so unique TCR beta sequences.

V dropped 0 bases and J dropped 1 base, with 9 bases sitting between them. Germline assignment: CDR1 SGHAT and CDR2 FQDESV (reference sequence). CDR3 length: 15 residues. Each donor's status was that of a healthy bone marrow donor. This clone has just one count. PCR amplification relied on 60 Vbeta primers (plus 13 Jbeta primers). The data were produced by immunoSEQ multiplex PCR, yet TCRdb's version contains in-frame clones alone and is incomplete. The sample consists of about 140,000 clones, 80% of them appearing once. The origin of this receptor is a man between 45 and 60 years old in good health and CMV-seronegative. This chain joins TRBV11-1 and TRBJ1-1; no firm D call. Sequencing was carried out using PBMCs. The CDR3 loop reads CASSLAGSQNTEAFF. The CDR3 bases are TGTGCCAGCAGCTTAGCGGGCAGCCAGAACACTGAAGCTTTCTTT.